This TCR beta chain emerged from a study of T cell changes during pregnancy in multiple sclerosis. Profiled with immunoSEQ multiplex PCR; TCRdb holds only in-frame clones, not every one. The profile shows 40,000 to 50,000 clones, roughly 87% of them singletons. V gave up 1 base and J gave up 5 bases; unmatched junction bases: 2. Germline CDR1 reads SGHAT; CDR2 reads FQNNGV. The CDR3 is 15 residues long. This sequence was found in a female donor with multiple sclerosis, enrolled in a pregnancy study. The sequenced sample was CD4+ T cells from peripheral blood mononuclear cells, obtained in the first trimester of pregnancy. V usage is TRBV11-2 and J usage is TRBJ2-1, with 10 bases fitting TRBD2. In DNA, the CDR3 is TGTGCCAGCAGCTTAGTACTAGCGGGGCACAATGAGCAGTTCTTC. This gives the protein CASSLVLAGHNEQFF.